A single sample gave rise to the 20 T cell receptor beta chains below, sequenced in a study of Tregs in tolerant kidney transplant recipients. Profiled with immunoSEQ multiplex PCR; TCRdb holds only in-frame clones, not every one. Among more than 95,000 clones listed, roughly nine tenths were seen once. Sequencing was done on a sample of CD4+ T cells from blood. The receptors here all came from a human donor in good health.

The chain has TRBV5-1 and TRBJ2-2, with D unclear. The germline V gene has CDR1 SGHRS and CDR2 YFSETQ. Trimming pared 0 bases from V and 4 bases from J, leaving 7 bases between. CDR3 length: 14 residues. The CDR3 DNA reads as TGCGCCAGCAGCTTGGATCCCGGCACCGGGGAGCTGTTTTTT. This translates into CASSLDPGTGELFF. Supplemented by reference TRBV5-1 and TRBJ2-2, the full variable domain reads KAGVTQTPRYLIKTRGQQVTLSCSPISGHRSVSWYQQTPGQGLQFLFEYFSETQRNKGNFPGRFSGRQFSNSRSEMNVSTLELGDSALYLCASSLDPGTGELFFGEGSRLTVL.

This chain connects TRBV11-2 to TRBJ2-3; weak D call: TRBD2 (5 bases). From germline, CDR1 is SGHAT and CDR2 FQNNGV. The CDR3 is made up of 15 amino acids. Deletions cut 0 bases from V and 8 bases from J, with 15 bases between. This CDR3 is CASSLDWGDRVTQYF. The CDR3 coding sequence is TGTGCCAGCAGCTTAGATTGGGGAGACCGGGTTACGCAGTATTTT.

The chain has TRBV15 and TRBJ2-7, with TRBD1 matching 7 bases. With V trimmed by 3 bases and J by 0 bases, 8 bases remained unmatched. The CDR3 has 16 amino acids. Germline CDR1 LNHNV, CDR2 YYDKDF (reference sequence). The CDR3 DNA reads TGTGCCACCAGCAGGGGGAAACAGGGGCACTCCTACGAGCAGTACTTC. It is translated as CATSRGKQGHSYEQYF.

CDR3 DNA sequence: TGTGCCAGCAGTCGGGACAGCTATGGCTACACCTTC. Encoded protein: CASSRDSYGYTF. The chain recombines TRBV6-5 with TRBJ1-2, with 7 bases matching TRBD1. The V gene's germline CDR1 is MNHEY and CDR2 SVGAGI. The J segment lost 4 bases and the V segment lost 5 bases, leaving 1 base of the junction unmatched. The CDR3 loop spans 12 amino acids.

The V gene is TRBV2, the J gene TRBJ2-7; D uncertain. The CDR3 runs 15 residues. Trimming left V 3 bases short and J 0 bases short, with 12 bases between. CDR1 and CDR2 from the germline V gene are SNHLY and FYNNEI. The DNA of the CDR3 is TGTGCCAGCAGTGAGCTGGGCAGCAGCTCCTACGAGCAGTACTTC. This codes for CASSELGSSSYEQYF.

V is TRBV6-4 and J is TRBJ1-2; D uncertain. The CDR3 spans 12 residues. The germline CDR1 and CDR2 sequences are MRHNA and SNTAGT. Trimming removed 3 bases at V and 5 bases at J, with 7 bases between. In DNA, the CDR3 is TGTGCCAGCAGTGAGGTCGGATATGGCTACACCTTC. It translates to CASSEVGYGYTF.

This rearrangement joins TRBV9 to TRBJ2-5, with unresolved D. In germline, CDR1 is SGDLS, CDR2 YYNGEE. Trimming removed 4 bases at V and 5 bases at J, with 12 bases between. The length of the CDR3 is 13 residues. The CDR3 DNA reads as TGTGCCAGCAGCTTCCTGGGCGTGGAGACCCAGTACTTC. Translating gives CASSFLGVETQYF.

J is TRBJ1-4 and V is TRBV27; TRBD1 might be the D (6 bases). The CDR3 runs to 15 residues. CDR1 and CDR2 from the germline V gene are MNHEY and SMNVEV (reference sequence). V gave up 6 bases and J gave up 4 bases, with 15 bases separating them. CDR3 sequence (DNA): TGTGCCAGCAGACCCCGGACAGACAATAATGAAAAACTGTTTTTT. Residues: CASRPRTDNNEKLFF.

The chain combines TRBV5-1 with TRBJ2-7; a possible D gene is TRBD2 (6 bases). The V and J ends lost 4 bases and 3 bases respectively, with 23 bases between them. Per germline, CDR1 SGHRS and CDR2 YFSETQ. This CDR3 is 17 amino acids long. CDR3 protein: CASSPDSGLSPFYEQYF. The CDR3 DNA follows: TGCGCCAGCAGCCCTGACAGCGGGCTCTCGCCTTTCTACGAGCAGTACTTC.

The chain is built from TRBV11-2 and TRBJ1-5; D remains ambiguous. Deletions cut 5 bases from V and 9 bases from J, with 23 bases between. Per germline, CDR1 SGHAT and CDR2 FQNNGV. The CDR3 sequence is 16 residues long. CDR3 sequence: CASSHYTGKEGVPQHF. As DNA, the CDR3 is TGTGCCAGCAGCCATTACACGGGAAAGGAGGGTGTGCCCCAGCATTTT.

The J gene is TRBJ2-7, the V gene TRBV5-1, with D perhaps TRBD1 or TRBD2 (5 bases each). This CDR3 has 13 amino acids. V was pared by 4 bases and J by 0 bases, with 8 bases between. Germline V gene sequence: CDR1 SGHRS, CDR2 YFSETQ. CDR3 residues: CASSDGTSYEQYF. In nucleotides, the CDR3 is TGCGCCAGCAGCGACGGGACCTCCTACGAGCAGTACTTC.

The chain combines TRBV6-1 with TRBJ1-1; D is ambiguous. V lost 1 base and J 1 base, leaving 10 bases between the germline ends. Germline V lookup: CDR1 MNHNS, CDR2 SASEGT. CDR3 length equals 15 residues. Here the CDR3 reads CASSEVRWRNTEAFF. CDR3 sequence (DNA): TGTGCCAGCAGTGAAGTTAGGTGGCGGAACACTGAAGCTTTCTTT.

The V call is TRBV29-1, the J call TRBJ2-1, with 10 bases fitting TRBD1. Germline CDR1 and CDR2: SQVTM and ANQGSEA. Trimming cost V 5 bases and J 4 bases; bases outside gene matches: 8. The CDR3 totals 15 residues. The CDR3 loop reads CSVRTPGQGYNEQFF. CDR3 bases: TGCAGCGTTAGAACACCGGGACAGGGGTACAATGAGCAGTTCTTC.

The CDR3 DNA reads as TGTGCCAGCAGCAAGGGAAACACAGATACGCAGTATTTT. This encodes CASSKGNTDTQYF. The chain links TRBV6-6 to TRBJ2-3, with no clear D. V was pared by 6 bases and J by 2 bases, with 9 bases between. CDR3 length: 13 amino acids. Germline loops: CDR1 MNHNY, CDR2 SVGAGI (reference sequence).

This clone was detected once. The rearrangement uses TRBV6-1 and TRBJ1-2; the D is unclear. Trimming left V 7 bases short and J 7 bases short, with 19 bases between. The CDR3 spans 14 residues. Looked up from germline, CDR1 is MNHNS and CDR2 is SASEGT. CDR3 protein: CASTNQPAGGGYTF. CDR3 coding DNA: TGTGCCAGCACCAATCAACCAGCAGGAGGTGGCTACACCTTC.

The chain couples TRBV6-6 to TRBJ1-5; D is undetermined. The CDR3 consists of 14 residues. Germline CDR1 and CDR2: MNHNY and SVGAGI (reference sequence). V dropped 6 bases and J dropped 4 bases, with 13 bases sitting between them. This CDR3 reads CASSRDLGNQPQHF. CDR3 sequence (DNA): TGTGCCAGCAGCCGTGACCTGGGAAATCAGCCCCAGCATTTT.

This clone showed up just a few times. The V call is TRBV18, the J call TRBJ1-4; weak D call: TRBD1 (5 bases). Germline assignment: CDR1 KGHSH and CDR2 LQKENI. V was clipped by 3 bases and J by 5 bases, with 13 bases between them. The CDR3 covers 15 residues. This CDR3 is CASSPRQTLNEKLFF. CDR3 in DNA: TGTGCCAGCTCACCCCGACAGACACTGAATGAAAAACTGTTTTTT.

This chain links TRBV19 with TRBJ1-1; tentative D call: TRBD1 (5 bases). Germline V gene data show CDR1 as LNHDA and CDR2 as SQIVND (reference sequence). Trimming cost V 8 bases and J 6 bases, with 19 bases left between them. The CDR3 spans 14 residues. The CDR3 sequence: CASRTQGSYPEAFF. The CDR3 DNA is TGTGCCAGTCGGACCCAGGGATCCTACCCTGAAGCTTTCTTT.

This chain uses TRBV6-6 with TRBJ1-1, with D perhaps matching TRBD1 (5 bases). Germline V lookup: CDR1 MNHNY, CDR2 SVGAGI (reference sequence). Trimming removed 10 bases from V and 5 bases from J, with 11 bases in between. The CDR3 loop spans 11 amino acids. CDR3 DNA sequence: TGTGCCACCCTCGGGGGGACTGAAGCTTTCTTT. This sequence encodes CATLGGTEAFF.

J is TRBJ1-1 and V is TRBV7-9; D unresolved. V shed 1 base and J shed 10 bases, with 13 bases lying between them. CDR3 size: 13 residues. The germline V gene has CDR1 SEHNR and CDR2 FQNEAQ (reference sequence). In nucleotides, the CDR3 is TGTGCCAGCAGCTTAGGCTGGGCGGGTCGAGCTTTCTTT. Its translation: CASSLGWAGRAFF.